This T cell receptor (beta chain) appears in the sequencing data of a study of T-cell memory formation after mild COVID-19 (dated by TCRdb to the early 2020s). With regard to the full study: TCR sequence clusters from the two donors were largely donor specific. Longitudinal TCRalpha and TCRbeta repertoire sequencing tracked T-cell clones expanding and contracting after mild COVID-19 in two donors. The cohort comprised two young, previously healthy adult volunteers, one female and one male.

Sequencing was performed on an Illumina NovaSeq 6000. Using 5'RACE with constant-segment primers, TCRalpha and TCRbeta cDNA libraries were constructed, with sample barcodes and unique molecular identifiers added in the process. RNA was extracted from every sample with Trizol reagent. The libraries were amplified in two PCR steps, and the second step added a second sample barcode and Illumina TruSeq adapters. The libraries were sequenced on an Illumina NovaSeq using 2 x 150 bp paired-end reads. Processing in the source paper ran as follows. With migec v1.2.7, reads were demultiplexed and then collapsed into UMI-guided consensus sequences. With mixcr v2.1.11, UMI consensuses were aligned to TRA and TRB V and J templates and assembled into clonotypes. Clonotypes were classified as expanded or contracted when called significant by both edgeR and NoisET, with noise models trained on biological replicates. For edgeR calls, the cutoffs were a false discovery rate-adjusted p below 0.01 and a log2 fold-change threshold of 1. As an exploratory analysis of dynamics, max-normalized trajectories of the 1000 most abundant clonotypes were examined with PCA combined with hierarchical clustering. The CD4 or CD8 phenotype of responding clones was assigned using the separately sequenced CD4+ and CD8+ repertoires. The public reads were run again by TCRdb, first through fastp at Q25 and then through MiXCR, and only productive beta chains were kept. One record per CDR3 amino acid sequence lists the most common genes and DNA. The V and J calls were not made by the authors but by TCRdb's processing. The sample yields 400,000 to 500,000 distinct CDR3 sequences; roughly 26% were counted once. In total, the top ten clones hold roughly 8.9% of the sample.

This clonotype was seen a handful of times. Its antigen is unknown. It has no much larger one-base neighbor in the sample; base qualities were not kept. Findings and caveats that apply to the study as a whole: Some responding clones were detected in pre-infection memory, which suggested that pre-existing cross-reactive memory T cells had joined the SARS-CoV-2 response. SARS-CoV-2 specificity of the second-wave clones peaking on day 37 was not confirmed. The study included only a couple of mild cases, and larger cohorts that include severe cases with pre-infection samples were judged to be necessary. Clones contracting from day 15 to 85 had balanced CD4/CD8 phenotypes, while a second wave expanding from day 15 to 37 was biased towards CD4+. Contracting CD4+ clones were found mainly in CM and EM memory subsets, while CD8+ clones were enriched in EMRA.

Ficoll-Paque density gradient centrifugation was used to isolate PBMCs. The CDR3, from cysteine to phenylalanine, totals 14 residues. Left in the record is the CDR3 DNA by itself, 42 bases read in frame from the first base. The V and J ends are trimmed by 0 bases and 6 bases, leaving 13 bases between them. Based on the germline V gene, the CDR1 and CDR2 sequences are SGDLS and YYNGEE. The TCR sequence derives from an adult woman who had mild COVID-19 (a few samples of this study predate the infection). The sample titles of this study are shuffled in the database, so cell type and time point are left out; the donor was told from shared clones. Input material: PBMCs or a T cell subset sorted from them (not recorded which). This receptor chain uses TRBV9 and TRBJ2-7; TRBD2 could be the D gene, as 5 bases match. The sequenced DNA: TGTGCCAGCAGCGTAGGGGTTTTTGAGGGCGAGCAGTACTTC. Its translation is CASSVGVFEGEQYF. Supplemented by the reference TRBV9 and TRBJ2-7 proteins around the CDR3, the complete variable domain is DSGVTQTPKHLITATGQRVTLRCSPRSGDLSVYWYQQSLDQGLQFLIQYYNGEERAKGNILERFSAQQFPDLHSELNLSSLELGDSALYFCASSVGVFEGEQYFGPGTRLTVT.